These 3 T cell receptor beta chains originate from one sample sequenced in a study of control samples from healthy donors and cancer patients. The method was immunoSEQ multiplex PCR; TCRdb's version includes in-frame clones alone and lacks a portion of them. The table includes roughly 49,000 clones, around 90% detected once. The source material was PBMCs. The source of these receptors is a man in his thirties or forties with colorectal cancer.

This clone has only one observation. This chain uses TRBV2 with TRBJ2-2, with 8 bases lining up with TRBD1. V shed 6 bases, J shed 4 bases, and the junction held 4 bases outside the gene matches. CDR3 size: 14 residues. Germline values: CDR1 SNHLY, CDR2 FYNNEI. CDR3 residues: CASSGRGRTGELFF. CDR3 nucleotide sequence: TGTGCCAGCAGCGGCAGGGGGCGCACCGGGGAGCTGTTTTTT.

CDR3 amino acids: CASSKLAGGLGDTQYF. The CDR3 DNA sequence: TGTGCCAGTAGTAAACTAGCGGGGGGGCTAGGAGATACGCAGTATTTT. The V and J genes are TRBV19 and TRBJ2-3; 13 nucleotides align to TRBD2. The trim removed 4 bases at V and 5 bases at J, leaving 6 bases unmatched. This CDR3 is 16 amino acids long. From germline, CDR1 is LNHDA and CDR2 SQIVND (reference sequence).

The chain has TRBV14 and TRBJ1-1, with D hard to call. V was trimmed by 2 bases and J by 0 bases, leaving 10 bases between them. The CDR3 sequence is 15 residues long. Germline CDR1 SGHDN, CDR2 FVKESK. As DNA, the CDR3 is TGTGCCAGCAGCCAACACCGATTAATGAACACTGAAGCTTTCTTT. Residues: CASSQHRLMNTEAFF.